Following are 21 T cell receptor beta chains from one sample sequenced in a study of T cell responses to AZD1222 COVID-19 vaccine (dated by TCRdb to the early 2020s). In light of the paper, this sample's time point label describes: sample from adult after SARS-CoV-2 infection, after symptom onset. The library was produced with the immunoSEQ multiplex PCR assay. The clones in this table, taken by TCRdb from immuneACCESS, are in-frame only. Not every clone is retained; where verified, under half of the shortfall comes from an unresolved V gene, and the cause of the rest is unknown. The sample table lists about 140,000 clones, approximately 93% of them with a count of one. Together, the top ten hold 9% to 15% of the sample. Material: peripheral blood, obtained after recovery from COVID-19. These receptors were obtained from an adult who had recovered from COVID-19.

The J gene is TRBJ1-5, the V gene TRBV12-3 or TRBV12-4; D not resolved. The CDR3 contains 13 residues. V lost 6 bases and J lost 4, with 10 bases in between. The CDR3 protein is CASSTRSNQPQHF. In DNA, the CDR3 is TGTGCCAGCAGCACCCGGAGTAATCAGCCCCAGCATTTT.

The CDR3 region is CATSIDRGNEKLFF. CDR3 coding DNA: TGTGCCACCAGCATTGACAGAGGAAATGAAAAACTGTTTTTT. V and J are TRBV15 and TRBJ1-4, with D possibly being TRBD1 (5 bases). This CDR3 is 14 amino acids long. Germline V CDR1 and CDR2: LNHNV, YYDKDF (reference sequence). Trimming cost V 4 bases and J 5 bases, with 11 bases left between them. Full variable domain (missing parts from reference TRBV15 and TRBJ1-4): DAMVIQNPRYQVTQFGKPVTLSCSQTLNHNVMYWYQQKSSQAPKLLFHYYDKDFNNEADTPDNFQSRRPNTSFCFLDIRSPGLGDTAMYLCATSIDRGNEKLFFGSGTQLSVL.

This clone appeared a single time. Within the sample, other DNA sequences also encode this same CDR3. The rearrangement links TRBV28 to TRBJ1-1; D remains unclear. The V end lost 6 bases, the J end lost 2 bases, and 4 bases lay between the germline ends. The germline gives CDR1 MDHEN, CDR2 SYDVKM. This CDR3 region has 11 residues. CDR3 sequence (DNA): TGTGCCAGCAGGGAAAACACTGAAGCTTTCTTT. Its protein is CASRENTEAFF.

The chain combines TRBV5-6 with TRBJ2-1, with TRBD1 matching over 7 bases. Trimming at V came to 0 bases and at J to 4 bases, leaving 7 bases not matched to a gene. Germline CDR1 SGHDT, CDR2 YYEEEE. The CDR3 length is 16 residues. DNA of the CDR3: TGTGCCAGCAGCTTGGTCGGGACAGTAACATACAATGAGCAGTTCTTC. Translated, it gives CASSLVGTVTYNEQFF.

This chain links TRBV6-5 with TRBJ2-7; D is perhaps TRBD1 (7 bases). Germline V gene data show CDR1 as MNHEY and CDR2 as SVGAGI. V dropped 5 bases and J dropped 6 bases, with 11 bases sitting between them. The CDR3 extends over 12 amino acids. CDR3 bases: TGTGCCAGCAGTCGGCAGGGGGGCGAGCAGTACTTC. Its protein product is CASSRQGGEQYF.

The chain employs TRBV6-4 and TRBJ2-1, with 10 bases fitting TRBD2. This CDR3 is 15 amino acids long. The germline CDR1 and CDR2 sequences are MRHNA and SNTAGT. The V gene end was trimmed by 5 bases and the J gene end by 5 bases; junction bases not matched to a gene: 6. Here the CDR3 DNA reads TGTGCCAGCAGTCCACTAGCGGGAACTGACAATGAGCAGTTCTTC. It yields the protein CASSPLAGTDNEQFF.

J is TRBJ2-5 and V is TRBV29-1; TRBD1 might be the D (8 bases). V was shortened by 6 bases and J by 5 bases, with 16 bases between the two germline ends. The CDR3 has 13 amino acids. Germline V gene lookup returns CDR1 SQVTM and CDR2 ANQGSEA. This chain's CDR3 is CSVSQGGYETQYF. CDR3 sequence (DNA): TGCAGCGTGTCACAGGGGGGGTATGAGACCCAGTACTTC.

The J gene is TRBJ1-1, the V gene TRBV29-1; D unclear. V lost 3 bases to trimming and J lost 0 bases, with 8 bases between them. The CDR3 totals 13 residues. Germline loops: CDR1 SQVTM, CDR2 ANQGSEA. Here the CDR3 DNA reads TGCAGCGTTGACTCAGGAGTGAACACTGAAGCTTTCTTT. Its translation: CSVDSGVNTEAFF.

The J gene is TRBJ2-7, the V gene TRBV30, with TRBD2 matching over 8 bases. CDR3 size: 17 residues. CDR1 is GTSNPN and CDR2 is SVGIG in the germline V gene (reference sequence). V dropped 3 bases and J dropped 0; count of bases not matched to a gene: 13. The CDR3 region is CAWSLLGLADTSYEQYF. CDR3 DNA sequence: TGTGCCTGGAGCCTACTAGGACTAGCTGATACCTCCTACGAGCAGTACTTC.

CDR3 sequence: CASSRGQDNSPLHF. CDR3 nucleotide sequence: TGTGCCAGCAGCCGCGGACAGGATAATTCACCCCTCCACTTT. The chain recombines TRBV6-5 with TRBJ1-6, with 7 bases fitting TRBD1. CDR3 length: 14 amino acids. V was clipped by 6 bases and J by 5 bases; unmatched bases: 4. CDR1 is MNHEY, CDR2 SVGAGI, per germline.

This clone was observed a single time. The chain couples TRBV18 to TRBJ2-7, with TRBD1 matching 10 bases. V shed 1 base and J 0 bases; nucleotides not matched to a gene: 0. CDR3 length: 15 residues. The germline gives CDR1 KGHSH, CDR2 LQKENI. CDR3 in amino acids: CASSPRTGGSYEQYF. The DNA for the CDR3 is TGTGCCAGCTCACCACGGACAGGGGGCTCCTACGAGCAGTACTTC.

V gene TRBV27 combines with J gene TRBJ2-7; D is perhaps TRBD1 or TRBD2 (5 bases each). The germline CDR1 and CDR2 sequences are MNHEY and SMNVEV (reference sequence). CDR3 size: 12 residues. The ends were cut back, 7 bases at V and 2 bases at J, with 9 bases in the middle. CDR3 in amino acids: CASMGDPYEQYF. CDR3 in DNA: TGTGCCAGCATGGGGGACCCCTACGAGCAGTACTTC.

In this sample, this clone turned up once. The chain couples TRBV27 to TRBJ2-7; 7 nucleotides line up with TRBD1. In germline, CDR1 is MNHEY, CDR2 SMNVEV (reference sequence). This CDR3 contains 20 residues. Trimming at V came to 3 bases and at J to 3 bases, leaving 23 bases not matched to a gene. In DNA, the CDR3 is TGTGCCAGCAGTTTTTCCTCACCTCGGTCTAAGTACAGGGGTATCTACGAGCAGTACTTC. It specifies CASSFSSPRSKYRGIYEQYF.

The chain joins TRBV6-5 to TRBJ1-2; TRBD1 is a possible D gene (6 bases). This CDR3 has 15 residues. V shed 0 bases and J shed 3 bases, with 11 bases lying between them. Germline CDR1 MNHEY, CDR2 SVGAGI. CDR3 loop: CASSYSPGADYGYTF. The CDR3 region has the DNA TGTGCCAGCAGTTACTCTCCGGGGGCGGACTATGGCTACACCTTC.

This chain connects TRBV29-1 to TRBJ2-7; 9 nucleotides agree with TRBD1. From germline, CDR1 is SQVTM and CDR2 ANQGSEA. This CDR3 contains 14 residues. The trim removed 6 bases at V and 4 bases at J, leaving 10 bases unmatched. CDR3 coding DNA: TGCAGCGTCCGAAAGGCACAGGGGGCATACGAGCAGTACTTC. It specifies CSVRKAQGAYEQYF.

The chain couples TRBV18 to TRBJ1-1; possible D gene TRBD1, 5 bases. V lost 2 bases and J 5 bases, leaving 18 bases between the germline ends. Germline V gives CDR1 KGHSH, CDR2 LQKENI. This CDR3 contains 16 residues. The CDR3 DNA reads as TGTGCCAGCTCACCATGGGATTTGCAGGGAGGGACTGAAGCTTTCTTT. Amino acids: CASSPWDLQGGTEAFF.

This chain joins TRBV3-1 (or the pseudogene TRBV3-2) and TRBJ1-3; D remains ambiguous. The V and J ends lost 4 bases and 5 bases respectively, with 15 bases between them. This CDR3 is built from 15 residues. Germline assignment: CDR1 LGHDT and CDR2 YNNKEL (reference sequence). CDR3 protein: CASSPSEGIRNTIYF. The DNA for the CDR3 is TGTGCCAGCAGCCCTTCGGAGGGTATAAGAAACACCATATATTTT.

The genes are TRBV19 and TRBJ1-1; D is perhaps TRBD1 (5 bases). This CDR3 has 15 residues. V was clipped by 7 bases and J by 1 base, with 16 bases between them. Germline values: CDR1 LNHDA, CDR2 SQIVND (reference sequence). The CDR3 sequence: CASISSGAGNTEAFF. CDR3 bases: TGTGCCAGTATATCATCCGGGGCGGGGAACACTGAAGCTTTCTTT. Full variable domain (outside the CDR3, taken from reference TRBV19 and TRBJ1-1): DGGITQSPKYLFRKEGQNVTLSCEQNLNHDAMYWYRQDPGQGLRLIYYSQIVNDFQKGDIAEGYSVSREKKESFPLTVTSAQKNPTAFYLCASISSGAGNTEAFFGQGTRLTVV.

The gene calls are TRBV29-1 and TRBJ2-1; TRBD2 aligns across 10 bases. The CDR3 contains 16 residues. Germline-derived CDR1 and CDR2 are SQVTM and ANQGSEA. V lost 1 base and J lost 0; bases outside the gene matches: 3. CDR3 sequence: CSVEVTSGFSYNEQFF. DNA for the CDR3: TGCAGCGTTGAAGTGACTAGCGGGTTCTCCTACAATGAGCAGTTCTTC.

V and J are TRBV5-4 and TRBJ1-6; D is ambiguous. This CDR3 is built from 13 residues. Germline-derived CDR1 and CDR2 are SGHNT and YYREEE (reference sequence). The V end was cut by 2 bases, the J end by 3 bases, with 3 bases between. The CDR3 region has the DNA TGTGCCAGCAGCTTCGACTATAATTCACCCCTCCACTTT. Protein: CASSFDYNSPLHF.

The chain carries TRBV3-1 (or the pseudogene TRBV3-2) and TRBJ2-1, with D maybe TRBD2 (5 bases). Germline V gene lookup returns CDR1 LGHDT and CDR2 YNNKEL (reference sequence). The V gene lost 5 bases and the J gene lost 5 bases, with 13 bases spanning the gap. The CDR3 runs 14 residues. CDR3 DNA: TGTGCCAGCAGCTCCCCCACGGGGAACAATGAGCAGTTCTTC. Its translation is CASSSPTGNNEQFF.